The source of this T cell receptor (beta chain) is a study of Ad26.COV2.S vaccination and SARS-CoV-2 variants. Study summary: Donor was in the COV1001 Ad26.COV2.S trial arm.

J was trimmed by 8 bases and V by 2 bases; bases with no gene match: 6. The CDR3 covers 14 residues. Germline V CDR1 and CDR2: MDHEN, SYDVKM. The assay was immunoSEQ multiplex PCR, and TCRdb's table has in-frame clones only and misses some. This table holds around 250,000 clones, around 87% found once. As for treatment: around 19 received Ad26.COV2.S at low or high dose, single or two shots; about 5 received placebo; per-sample allocation not given. Sampling happened 63 days after the first vaccine or placebo injection. In the vaccine, an Ad26 vector expressed the SARS-CoV-2 spike of the Wuhan strain. Study-level findings and limits: Post-vaccination spike-specific CD8+ and CD4+ T cell responses reportedly had substantial breadth.

Turning to this clone: Its target is not known.

The gene calls are TRBV28 and TRBJ1-2; 9 bases are shared with TRBD1. Sequences were derived from peripheral blood, sampled in a trial of Ad26.COV2.S vaccine versus placebo. This clonotype was sampled from a person between 18 and 65 years old who received the Ad26.COV2.S COVID-19 vaccine or a placebo. CDR3 in amino acids: CASSLRDRVYGYTF. CDR3 DNA sequence: TGTGCCAGCAGTTTACGGGACAGGGTTTACGGCTACACCTTC.